The 29 T cell receptor beta chains below all came from one sample that was sequenced in a study of memory CD4+ T cells and cytomegalovirus serostatus. The sort gate was single viable CD3+CD4+CD8-CD45RO+ cells for memory CD4+ T cells. Method: immunoSEQ multiplex PCR; TCRdb's copy keeps in-frame clones and lacks some. The sample records roughly 53,000 clones, around 80% being singletons. Sequencing was performed on memory CD4+ T cells from blood. These receptors came from an adult in good health and CMV-seronegative.

The chain has TRBV2 and TRBJ2-7; 9 bases map to TRBD1. V lost 6 bases and J lost 6; bases outside the gene matches: 6. Germline lookup yields CDR1 SNHLY and CDR2 FYNNEI. This CDR3 spans 13 amino acids. CDR3 DNA: TGTGCCAGCAGGCCGGGACAGGGTCTCGAGCAGTACTTC. Its translation is CASRPGQGLEQYF.

By share, this clone ranks as medium-sized (0.01 to 0.1%). The V gene is TRBV10-1, the J gene TRBJ1-1; D is perhaps TRBD1 (6 bases). Deletions cut 9 bases from V and 3 bases from J, with 20 bases between. The CDR3 is 15 amino acids. CDR1 is WNHNN, CDR2 SYGVQD, per germline (reference sequence). The CDR3 sequence: CARTSDKRGDTEAFF. CDR3 nucleotide sequence: TGCGCCAGGACCTCGGATAAAAGGGGGGACACTGAAGCTTTCTTT.

This chain joins TRBV11-2 and TRBJ2-1; 7 bases align to TRBD2. Germline-derived CDR1 and CDR2 are SGHAT and FQNNGV. V lost 0 bases, J lost 7 bases, and 12 bases stayed unmatched. The CDR3 loop spans 17 amino acids. The CDR3 DNA follows: TGTGCCAGCAGCTTAGATTGGGGGGGGAGAATGAGGAATGAGCAGTTCTTC. Its translation: CASSLDWGGRMRNEQFF.

This clone showed up just once. The genes are TRBV5-4 and TRBJ2-5; weak D call: TRBD1 (5 bases). Germline values: CDR1 SGHNT, CDR2 YYREEE (reference sequence). The CDR3 consists of 14 residues. Trimming removed 0 bases from V and 1 base from J, with 7 bases in between. CDR3 coding DNA: TGTGCCAGCAGCTTGGGCAGGGTCCAAGAGACCCAGTACTTC. Protein product: CASSLGRVQETQYF. Filled out from reference TRBV5-4 and TRBJ2-5, the complete variable domain reads ETGVTQSPTHLIKTRGQQVTLRCSSQSGHNTVSWYQQALGQGPQFIFQYYREEENGRGNFPPRFSGLQFPNYSSELNVNALELDDSALYLCASSLGRVQETQYFGPGTRLLVL.

This sequence joins TRBV27 and TRBJ1-2, with 7 bases that match TRBD1. Germline assignment: CDR1 MNHEY and CDR2 SMNVEV (reference sequence). V gave up 6 bases and J gave up 2 bases; unmatched junction bases: 3. The CDR3 length is 13 residues. The CDR3 loop is CASRVQGNYGYTF. CDR3 DNA sequence: TGTGCCAGCAGGGTACAGGGGAACTATGGCTACACCTTC.

V and J are TRBV7-9 and TRBJ1-1; TRBD1 matches at 9 bases. This CDR3 has 11 amino acids. V lost 8 bases to trimming and J lost 7 bases; unmatched junction nucleotides: 2. Germline V gene lookup returns CDR1 SEHNR and CDR2 FQNEAQ (reference sequence). CDR3: CASDRGNEAFF. The CDR3 nucleotides are TGTGCCAGCGACAGGGGGAATGAAGCTTTCTTT. The variable domain in full, with the rest retrieved from reference TRBV7-9 and TRBJ1-1, is DTGVSQNPRHKITKRGQNVTFRCDPISEHNRLYWYRQTLGQGPEFLTYFQNEAQLEKSRLLSDRFSAERPKGSFSTLEIQRTEQGDSAMYLCASDRGNEAFFGQGTRLTVV.

The V call is TRBV4-1, the J call TRBJ1-4, with D unclear. The CDR3 has 14 residues. Germline-derived CDR1 and CDR2 are MGHRA and YSYEKL. Trimming cost V 4 bases and J 8 bases, with 14 bases left between them. The CDR3 region is CASSLGLREEKLFF. The CDR3 region has the DNA TGCGCCAGCAGCCTCGGCCTCCGGGAAGAAAAACTGTTTTTT.

The genes are TRBV28 and TRBJ2-7, with TRBD1 matching 9 bases. There are 14 residues in the CDR3. The J segment lost 1 base and the V segment lost 5 bases, leaving 3 bases of the junction unmatched. The germline gives CDR1 MDHEN, CDR2 SYDVKM. The CDR3 DNA reads as TGTGCCAGCAGTCGAGACAGGGGGTCCTACGAGCAGTACTTC. It is translated as CASSRDRGSYEQYF. The variable domain in full, completed from reference TRBV28 and TRBJ2-7, reads DVKVTQSSRYLVKRTGEKVFLECVQDMDHENMFWYRQDPGLGLRLIYFSYDVKMKEKGDIPEGYSVSREKKERFSLILESASTNQTSMYLCASSRDRGSYEQYFGPGTRLTVT.

This rearrangement joins TRBV19 to TRBJ2-5, with D possibly being TRBD2 (7 bases). Germline CDR1 and CDR2: LNHDA and SQIVND (reference sequence). This CDR3 has 14 amino acids. V gave up 5 bases and J gave up 3 bases, with 13 bases separating them. The CDR3 reads CASSLGGRKETQYF. The CDR3 bases are TGTGCCAGTAGTTTGGGGGGGCGAAAAGAGACCCAGTACTTC. Complete variable domain (other parts from reference TRBV19 and TRBJ2-5): DGGITQSPKYLFRKEGQNVTLSCEQNLNHDAMYWYRQDPGQGLRLIYYSQIVNDFQKGDIAEGYSVSREKKESFPLTVTSAQKNPTAFYLCASSLGGRKETQYFGPGTRLLVL.

This clone turned up a few times. The V and J genes are TRBV5-1 and TRBJ1-1; D is uncertain. Germline loops: CDR1 SGHRS, CDR2 YFSETQ. Deletions cut 5 bases from V and 3 bases from J, with 14 bases between. This CDR3 spans 14 amino acids. The CDR3 coding sequence is TGCGCCAGCAGGGATTCCGGGGTCGACACTGAAGCTTTCTTT. As protein: CASRDSGVDTEAFF.

The chain employs TRBV6-6 and TRBJ2-7; no clear D. CDR1 MNHNY and CDR2 SVGAGI come from the germline V gene (reference sequence). V gave up 0 bases and J gave up 3 bases, with 9 bases separating them. This CDR3 has 14 residues. The chain's CDR3 is CASSYSEWVYEQYF. In DNA, the CDR3 is TGTGCCAGCAGTTACTCGGAATGGGTCTACGAGCAGTACTTC.

This sequence joins TRBV2 and TRBJ2-7; 8 bases are a match to TRBD2. Germline CDR1 reads SNHLY; CDR2 reads FYNNEI. Trimming removed 10 bases from V and 7 bases from J; junction bases left unmatched: 27. This CDR3 region has 18 residues. In nucleotides, the CDR3 is TGTGCCACCACCTACGGAGGGATTGCGGGGGGCTCATCTCAGGAGCAGTACTTC. Translating it yields CATTYGGIAGGSSQEQYF. Variable domain in full (rest from reference TRBV2 and TRBJ2-7): EPEVTQTPSHQVTQMGQEVILRCVPISNHLYFYWYRQILGQKVEFLVSFYNNEISEKSEIFDDQFSVERPDGSNFTLKIRSTKLEDSAMYFCATTYGGIAGGSSQEQYFGPGTRLTVT.

This clone was counted a few times. The J gene is TRBJ1-6, the V gene TRBV5-5; D is possibly TRBD1 (5 bases). Trimming took 4 bases from V and 14 from J, leaving 19 bases between them. Germline V CDR1 and CDR2: SGHKS, YYEKEE (reference sequence). This CDR3 contains 14 residues. The CDR3 nucleotides are TGTGCCAGCAGCAGCATGGACGGGGGAGTTACCCTCCACTTT. Translating gives CASSSMDGGVTLHF.

This clone was counted a few times. The chain joins TRBV29-1 to TRBJ2-1, with 7 bases fitting TRBD1. Germline CDR1 reads SQVTM; CDR2 reads ANQGSEA. The ends lost 8 bases at V and 7 bases at J; junction bases unmatched: 8. CDR3 size: 12 residues. The CDR3 DNA reads as TGCAGCTCTAACAAGGGGGCTAATGAGCAGTTCTTC. Translation gives CSSNKGANEQFF.

The CDR3 nucleotides read TGTGCCAGTAGTCCCACTACGACTAGCAGTGAGCAGTTCTTC. Protein sequence: CASSPTTTSSEQFF. This chain links TRBV19 with TRBJ2-1; 7 bases agree with TRBD2. V dropped 5 bases and J dropped 9; count of bases not matched to a gene: 10. Per the germline V gene, CDR1 is LNHDA and CDR2 is SQIVND (reference sequence). CDR3 length: 14 residues.

J is TRBJ2-5 and V is TRBV18; the match to TRBD1 covers 8 bases. V shed 3 bases, J shed 2 bases, and the junction held 5 bases outside the gene matches. The germline V gene has CDR1 KGHSH and CDR2 LQKENI. This CDR3 is 15 amino acids long. This CDR3 reads CASSPWGTGQETQYF. Written as DNA, the CDR3 is TGTGCCAGCTCACCCTGGGGGACAGGACAAGAGACCCAGTACTTC.

This rearrangement joins TRBV6-5 to TRBJ1-1; 7 bases map to TRBD1. The CDR3 length is 13 residues. V lost 6 bases and J lost 9; bases outside the gene matches: 10. Germline CDR1 is MNHEY and CDR2 is SVGAGI. The CDR3 nucleotides read TGTGCCAGCAGCCAACCGACAGGGAATAAAGCTTTCTTT. This translates into CASSQPTGNKAFF.

This chain links TRBV5-4 with TRBJ1-6; D is possibly TRBD1 (6 bases). The CDR3 spans 13 residues. Germline CDR1 is SGHNT and CDR2 is YYREEE (reference sequence). The V end was cut by 5 bases, the J end by 9 bases, with 12 bases between. CDR3 nucleotides: TGTGCCAGCAGGGGGGGGCGCGGTTCACCCCTCCACTTT. It encodes CASRGGRGSPLHF.

The V call is TRBV18, the J call TRBJ1-1; 10 nucleotides agree with TRBD1. The junction had 12 bases not matched to a gene; V was cut back by 1 base and J by 4 bases. CDR1 and CDR2 from the germline V gene are KGHSH and LQKENI. The CDR3 contains 18 residues. The DNA of the CDR3 is TGTGCCAGCTCACCACAAGACAGGGGGCGCGGAGCAGCCACTGAAGCTTTCTTT. Translated: CASSPQDRGRGAATEAFF. The variable domain in full, completed from reference TRBV18 and TRBJ1-1, reads NAGVMQNPRHLVRRRGQEARLRCSPMKGHSHVYWYRQLPEEGLKFMVYLQKENIIDESGMPKERFSAEFPKEGPSILRIQQVVRGDSAAYFCASSPQDRGRGAATEAFFGQGTRLTVV.

This chain joins TRBV9 and TRBJ1-2; possibly TRBD1 for D (6 bases). The CDR3 totals 15 residues. The V end was cut by 4 bases, the J end by 8 bases, with 21 bases between. Per the germline V gene, CDR1 is SGDLS and CDR2 is YYNGEE. The CDR3 loop reads CASSNQARAGAGYTF. The CDR3 coding sequence is TGTGCCAGCAGCAACCAAGCAAGAGCGGGGGCCGGCTACACCTTC. Full variable domain (rest looked up from reference TRBV9 and TRBJ1-2): DSGVTQTPKHLITATGQRVTLRCSPRSGDLSVYWYQQSLDQGLQFLIQYYNGEERAKGNILERFSAQQFPDLHSELNLSSLELGDSALYFCASSNQARAGAGYTFGSGTRLTVV.

This clone was counted only a few times. J is TRBJ1-2 and V is TRBV28, with 8 bases lining up with TRBD1. This CDR3 is 14 amino acids long. CDR1 is MDHEN and CDR2 is SYDVKM in the germline V gene. J gave up 5 bases and V 4 bases, and 6 bases lay outside the gene matches. The CDR3 nucleotides are TGTGCCAGCAGTTCAGGGGGCGTAGGGTATGGCTACACCTTC. Its translation is CASSSGGVGYGYTF.

This chain joins TRBV19 and TRBJ2-2, with D tentatively TRBD1 (5 bases). The CDR3 runs 14 residues. V was pared by 9 bases and J by 3 bases, with 14 bases between. Germline CDR1 is LNHDA and CDR2 is SQIVND (reference sequence). The CDR3 DNA follows: TGTGCCAGCCGCCGGCAGGGCGACACCGGGGAGCTGTTTTTT. It encodes CASRRQGDTGELFF.

The genes are TRBV7-6 and TRBJ2-7, with D unresolved. Trimming pared 1 base from V and 0 bases from J, leaving 4 bases between. The CDR3 covers 13 residues. Germline CDR1 reads SGHVS; CDR2 reads FNYEAQ. In nucleotides, the CDR3 is TGTGCCAGCAGCTTAGGGGCCTCCTACGAGCAGTACTTC. Translation gives CASSLGASYEQYF.

V gene TRBV19 combines with J gene TRBJ2-3; 11 positions agree with TRBD1. Germline V gene sequence: CDR1 LNHDA, CDR2 SQIVND (reference sequence). The CDR3 is made up of 16 amino acids. V lost 5 bases to trimming and J lost 3 bases; unmatched junction nucleotides: 7. The CDR3 DNA is TGTGCCAGTAGTCCCTGGACAGGGGGCAGAACAGATACGCAGTATTTT. It specifies CASSPWTGGRTDTQYF.

This rearrangement joins TRBV30 to TRBJ2-7, with TRBD1 matching over 9 bases. Germline-derived CDR1 and CDR2 are GTSNPN and SVGIG (reference sequence). The CDR3 spans 14 residues. V lost 3 bases, J lost 3 bases, and 6 bases stayed unmatched. This chain's CDR3 is CAWSTGTGIYEQYF. CDR3 bases: TGTGCCTGGAGCACCGGGACAGGGATCTACGAGCAGTACTTC.

The DNA for the CDR3 is TGTGCCAGCAGTTCAGGACTAGCGGGGGGCCAAGAGACCCAGTACTTC. Amino acid sequence: CASSSGLAGGQETQYF. This rearrangement joins TRBV27 to TRBJ2-5; 14 nucleotides agree with TRBD2. The CDR3 length is 16 residues. V gave up 4 bases and J gave up 1 base; unmatched junction bases: 2. The germline CDR1 and CDR2 sequences are MNHEY and SMNVEV (reference sequence).

The genes are TRBV9 and TRBJ2-2, with a weak D call TRBD1 (5 bases). V dropped 0 bases and J dropped 2 bases, with 14 bases sitting between them. Germline V gives CDR1 SGDLS, CDR2 YYNGEE. The CDR3 is made up of 17 amino acids. The CDR3 DNA sequence: TGTGCCAGCAGCGTAGACGATAGACAGACAAACACCGGGGAGCTGTTTTTT. This translates into CASSVDDRQTNTGELFF.

V gene TRBV4-2 combines with J gene TRBJ1-1; no definite D call. The germline CDR1 and CDR2 sequences are LGHNA and YNFKEQ. Trimming removed 1 base at V and 2 bases at J, with 11 bases between. The length of the CDR3 is 15 residues. The CDR3 spells CASSQVGPPNTEAFF. CDR3 bases: TGTGCCAGCAGCCAAGTTGGGCCGCCTAACACTGAAGCTTTCTTT.

V usage is TRBV6-6 and J usage is TRBJ1-1; D gene unclear. Germline assignment: CDR1 MNHNY and CDR2 SVGAGI (reference sequence). V was pared by 0 bases and J by 11 bases, with 10 bases between. The CDR3 is 12 amino acids. The CDR3 here is CASSYSSPRAFF. CDR3 sequence (DNA): TGTGCCAGCAGTTACTCTTCGCCTAGGGCTTTCTTT.